This note documents a single T cell receptor beta chain sequence. Antigen unknown. Library preparation tagged each individual cDNA molecule with a unique molecular identifier. TCRdb passed the RACE reads through MiXCR, listing each CDR3 protein once. The table has approximately 260,000 distinct CDR3 sequences, about 9% seen once; the top ten hold 2% to 3%. As to time point: pre-sensitization, week 0. The treatment denotes: therapeutic diphenylcyclopropenone sensitization with weekly scalp DPC. These data belong to a study of human T cells and chemical hapten exposure. Overall study: Patients had diphenylcyclopropenone applied to the scalp weekly throughout the roughly 25-week study.

Study results and caveats: Controls had significantly fewer large CDR3 similarity clusters than were formed by expanded TCRs.

The TCR sequence derives from a middle-aged woman with alopecia areata. Some clones in this sample may be carry-over from other donors' samples. The starting material was whole blood, obtained in connection with sensitization to the hapten diphenylcyclopropenone (DPC).

The DNA for the CDR3 is TGCAGTGCATTGCAGGGAGGCCCAGATACGCAGTATTTT. As protein: CSALQGGPDTQYF. The chain combines TRBV20-1 with TRBJ2-3; D possibly corresponds to TRBD2 (6 bases). V was cut by 6 bases and J by 4 bases, with 14 bases left in between. This CDR3 is 13 amino acids long. Per germline, CDR1 DFQATT and CDR2 SNEGSKA (reference sequence).